Presented here are 31 T cell receptor beta chains from one specimen sequenced in a study of identical twins. TCRdb reprocessed the 5' RACE reads via MiXCR and lists one record per CDR3 protein. Of around 290,000 distinct CDR3 sequences in the sample, 9.5% were seen once. This sample was also put to use in a study of yellow fever vaccine responses in identical twins.

The sequenced sample consisted of CD8+ T cells sorted from blood. These receptor sequences come from a woman between 18 and 29 years old in good health.

This clonotype turned up a few times. The chain combines TRBV9 with TRBJ2-1; 9 positions agree with TRBD1. CDR1 and CDR2 (germline): SGDLS, YYNGEE. CDR3 length: 14 amino acids. The V and J ends lost 2 bases and 6 bases, in that order; junction bases with no gene match: 3. The DNA for the CDR3 is TGTGCCAGCAGCGTCGGGACAGGGTCCAATGAGCAGTTCTTC. Its protein product is CASSVGTGSNEQFF.

The V call is TRBV12-3 or TRBV12-4, the J call TRBJ2-3; a weak D match, TRBD2 (5 bases). Trimming stripped 7 bases from V and 4 bases from J, with 12 bases between. There are 13 residues in the CDR3. In nucleotides, the CDR3 is TGTGCCAGCACCCCGGGGATCCCAGATACGCAGTATTTT. It encodes CASTPGIPDTQYF.

This clonotype was recorded many times. V and J are TRBV21-1 and TRBJ2-5; TRBD1 is the table's D call, not checked against the DNA. TRBV21-1 is noted as a pseudogene. This CDR3 has 16 amino acids. In nucleotides, the CDR3 is TGTGCCAGCAGCAATAAGTTCGGCGGGGGCGGGGAGACCCAGTACTTC. It encodes CASSNKFGGGGETQYF.

For the CDR3, the DNA is TGTGCCAGCAGCCAAGATCGGGCGGGAACTAGCACAGATACGCAGTATTTT. As protein: CASSQDRAGTSTDTQYF. The genes are TRBV4-2 and TRBJ2-3, with TRBD2 as a possible D gene (6 bases). The CDR3 is 17 amino acids. Trimming pared 0 bases from V and 0 bases from J, leaving 13 bases between. Germline V gives CDR1 LGHNA, CDR2 YNFKEQ.

The chain couples TRBV4-1 to TRBJ2-7; D call uncertain. The CDR3 sequence is 15 residues long. CDR1 MGHRA and CDR2 YSYEKL come from the germline V gene. V lost 0 bases to trimming and J lost 3 bases, with 12 bases between them. The CDR3 sequence is CASSQDYFESYEQYF. CDR3 bases: TGCGCCAGCAGCCAAGATTACTTTGAAAGCTACGAGCAGTACTTC.

This clonotype was detected many times. The rearrangement links TRBV4-3 to TRBJ2-7; D is perhaps TRBD1 or TRBD2 (5 bases each). V lost 0 bases to trimming and J lost 3 bases, with 12 bases between them. This CDR3 region has 15 residues. From germline, CDR1 is LGHNA and CDR2 YSLEER. The chain's CDR3 is CASSQDRGANYEQYF. For the CDR3, the DNA is TGCGCCAGCAGCCAAGATAGGGGAGCAAACTACGAGCAGTACTTC.

The table lists this clonotype with a few counts. The V call is TRBV27, the J call TRBJ2-1; D gene ambiguous. V dropped 4 bases and J dropped 5 bases, with 9 bases sitting between them. The V gene's germline CDR1 is MNHEY and CDR2 SMNVEV (reference sequence). This CDR3 is built from 13 residues. CDR3 sequence reads: CASSSYTDNEQFF. The CDR3 DNA is TGTGCCAGCAGTTCCTACACCGACAATGAGCAGTTCTTC.

This clonotype was detected a few times. The rearrangement uses TRBV6-2 or TRBV6-3 and TRBJ2-5; 9 bases map to TRBD2. CDR3 length: 16 residues. Unmatched junction bases numbered 10, after V lost 4 bases and J lost 4 bases. Germline CDR1 reads MNHEY; CDR2 reads SVGEGT. The CDR3 sequence is CASSFLAGWRVETQYF. The CDR3 nucleotides read TGTGCCAGCAGTTTCCTAGCGGGATGGAGGGTAGAGACCCAGTACTTC.

The V gene is TRBV7-9, the J gene TRBJ1-5; TRBD1 might be the D (5 bases). V was pared by 5 bases and J by 7 bases, with 12 bases between. The germline gives CDR1 SEHNR, CDR2 FQNEAQ (reference sequence). The length of the CDR3 is 13 residues. CDR3 DNA: TGTGCCAGCAGCGGGGCAGGTCAGCAGCCCCAGCATTTT. It specifies CASSGAGQQPQHF.

This clonotype was counted at least ten times. V gene TRBV7-9 combines with J gene TRBJ2-3; tentative D call: TRBD2 (5 bases). This CDR3 contains 16 residues. Trimming removed 5 bases from V and 0 bases from J, with 15 bases in between. The germline gives CDR1 SEHNR, CDR2 FQNEAQ (reference sequence). CDR3 coding DNA: TGTGCCAGCAGCGACTCTGTGGGAGCTAGCACAGATACGCAGTATTTT. Protein product: CASSDSVGASTDTQYF.

The chain employs TRBV20-1 and TRBJ2-6; no clear D gene. Trimming stripped 3 bases from V and 0 bases from J, with 9 bases between. The CDR3 consists of 15 residues. In germline, CDR1 is DFQATT, CDR2 SNEGSKA (reference sequence). The DNA for the CDR3 is TGCAGTGCTAGTCGGCACCTCTCTGGGGCCAACGTCCTGACTTTC. Translation gives CSASRHLSGANVLTF.

This clonotype occurred many times. The chain combines TRBV9 with TRBJ2-5; D possibly uses TRBD1 or TRBD2 (7 bases each). The V gene lost 0 bases and the J gene lost 2 bases, with 11 bases spanning the gap. The CDR3 spans 15 residues. Germline V lookup: CDR1 SGDLS, CDR2 YYNGEE. Here the CDR3 DNA reads TGTGCCAGCAGCGTAGGGGGGGGACAGCAAGAGACCCAGTACTTC. Its protein product is CASSVGGGQQETQYF.

This clonotype was observed many times. J is TRBJ2-5 and V is TRBV5-5; D remains unclear. Trimming pared 3 bases from V and 5 bases from J, leaving 14 bases between. The germline V gene encodes CDR1 SGHKS and CDR2 YYEKEE (reference sequence). The CDR3 runs 14 residues. CDR3 amino acids: CASSSILPPETQYF. The DNA of the CDR3 is TGTGCCAGCAGCTCCATACTACCTCCGGAGACCCAGTACTTC. Full variable domain (remainder filled in from reference TRBV5-5 and TRBJ2-5): DAGVTQSPTHLIKTRGQQVTLRCSPISGHKSVSWYQQVLGQGPQFIFQYYEKEERGRGNFPDRFSARQFPNYSSELNVNALLLGDSALYLCASSSILPPETQYFGPGTRLLVL.

CDR3 loop: CASSEGGLNRAQHF. CDR3 sequence (DNA): TGTGCCAGCAGTGAAGGAGGGCTCAACCGGGCCCAGCATTTT. The chain has TRBV2 and TRBJ1-5; no clear D gene. V gave up 1 base and J gave up 11 bases, with 15 bases separating them. CDR1 SNHLY and CDR2 FYNNEI come from the germline V gene. The CDR3 spans 14 residues.

This clonotype has at least ten counts. V is TRBV30 and J is TRBJ1-5, with D possibly being TRBD1 (5 bases). This CDR3 is built from 13 residues. V shed 2 bases and J shed 4 bases, with 9 bases lying between them. CDR1 and CDR2 from the germline V gene are GTSNPN and SVGIG (reference sequence). The CDR3 spells CAWSTTENQPQHF. The CDR3 region has the DNA TGTGCCTGGAGTACGACAGAGAATCAGCCCCAGCATTTT.

This clonotype was counted a few times. The chain recombines TRBV11-2 with TRBJ1-6; 7 bases match TRBD1. The trim removed 5 bases at V and 0 bases at J, leaving 13 bases unmatched. Germline V CDR1 and CDR2: SGHAT, FQNNGV. This CDR3 spans 19 amino acids. The CDR3 here is CASSPFDRDHDSYNSPLHF. Written as DNA, the CDR3 is TGTGCCAGCAGCCCATTCGACAGGGATCATGACTCCTATAATTCACCCCTCCACTTT.

This clonotype was counted many times. The chain carries TRBV15 and TRBJ2-7, with 9 positions matching TRBD1. CDR1 and CDR2 (germline): LNHNV, YYDKDF (reference sequence). This CDR3 has 13 residues. V dropped 8 bases and J dropped 5; count of bases not matched to a gene: 7. The DNA for the CDR3 is TGTGCCACCGAAGCGGACAGGGGAGACGAGCAGTACTTC. Encoded protein: CATEADRGDEQYF.

This clonotype has ten or more counts. The chain is built from TRBV20-1 and TRBJ1-5; possibly TRBD1 for D (5 bases). V lost 0 bases and J 1 base, leaving 13 bases between the germline ends. The CDR3 spans 16 residues. CDR1 DFQATT and CDR2 SNEGSKA come from the germline V gene (reference sequence). CDR3 amino acids: CSARDRMRGSNQPQHF. The CDR3 DNA reads TGCAGTGCTAGAGATAGAATGAGGGGAAGCAATCAGCCCCAGCATTTT.

This clonotype occurred many times. The chain couples TRBV4-3 to TRBJ2-2; D tentatively reads TRBD1 or TRBD2 (6 bases each). The CDR3 covers 16 residues. Between the trimmed V and J ends, which lost 5 bases and 2 bases, there was a span of 15 bases. Germline CDR1 and CDR2: LGHNA and YSLEER. Written as DNA, the CDR3 is TGCGCCAGCAGCTACACGGGGGCAACAAACACCGGGGAGCTGTTTTTT. Its translation: CASSYTGATNTGELFF.

This clonotype has only a few counts. The V call is TRBV20-1, the J call TRBJ2-7, with 8 bases aligning to TRBD1. This CDR3 spans 15 amino acids. Germline V CDR1 and CDR2: DFQATT, SNEGSKA (reference sequence). V shed 5 bases, J shed 2 bases, and the junction held 11 bases outside the gene matches. DNA for the CDR3: TGCAGTGCTCTTGAATCGGACAGGGAAACCTACGAGCAGTACTTC. Amino acids: CSALESDRETYEQYF.

By share, this clonotype counts as medium-sized. V gene TRBV20-1 combines with J gene TRBJ2-1; 7 nucleotides line up with TRBD2. The trim removed 0 bases at V and 5 bases at J, leaving 7 bases unmatched. The CDR3 contains 15 residues. Germline V gene lookup returns CDR1 DFQATT and CDR2 SNEGSKA (reference sequence). The CDR3 spells CSARDPSGDHNEQFF. CDR3 nucleotide sequence: TGCAGTGCTAGAGACCCTAGCGGAGACCACAATGAGCAGTTCTTC.

This clonotype was found many times. The rearrangement uses TRBV7-9 and TRBJ2-7; possible D gene TRBD1, 6 bases. V was trimmed by 5 bases and J by 0 bases, leaving 11 bases between them. Per germline, CDR1 SEHNR and CDR2 FQNEAQ (reference sequence). This CDR3 region has 14 residues. CDR3 coding DNA: TGTGCCAGCAGCGTTACAGGGTCCTCCTACGAGCAGTACTTC. It specifies CASSVTGSSYEQYF.

This clonotype has a count of ten or more. The chain joins TRBV4-3 to TRBJ2-1, with a weak D call TRBD2 (6 bases). This CDR3 region has 17 residues. CDR1 and CDR2 (germline): LGHNA, YSLEER. V shed 0 bases and J shed 8 bases, with 20 bases lying between them. CDR3 residues: CASSQDLPTSLVHEQFF. CDR3 coding DNA: TGCGCCAGCAGCCAAGATCTCCCGACTAGTTTGGTACATGAGCAGTTCTTC.

This clonotype was picked up many times. J is TRBJ2-5 and V is TRBV21-1; TRBD1 is the table's D call, not checked against the DNA. TRBV21-1 is a documented pseudogene. The CDR3 has 14 amino acids. The CDR3 is CASIDRAYQETQYF. Here the CDR3 DNA reads TGTGCCAGCATAGACAGGGCGTACCAAGAGACCCAGTACTTC.

The rearrangement links TRBV7-2 to TRBJ2-1; 13 nucleotides align to TRBD2. The CDR3 extends over 14 amino acids. CDR1 and CDR2 (germline): SGHTA, FQGNSA. Germline trimming cut 5 bases from V and 10 bases from J; bases unmatched to any gene: 5. Written as DNA, the CDR3 is TGTGCCAGCAGCAAAGGGACTAGCGGGGAAGAGCAGTTCTTC. It is translated as CASSKGTSGEEQFF.

This clonotype was seen a handful of times. At one boundary the junction diverges from the germline segment, which might be a read error. The gene calls are TRBV3-1 and TRBJ2-7, with D possibly being TRBD2 (7 bases). CDR3 size: 15 residues. The germline gives CDR1 LGHDT, CDR2 YNNKEL (reference sequence). In DNA, the CDR3 is TGTGCCACCAGCCAAGACGGGACTACAGGGTACGAGCAGTACTTC. It encodes CATSQDGTTGYEQYF.

This clonotype is a singleton in its sample. The rearrangement links TRBV7-2 to TRBJ2-7; TRBD2 matches at 13 bases. The CDR3 is made up of 16 amino acids. Trimming took 5 bases from V and 0 from J; bases not matched to a gene: 4. Germline CDR1 reads SGHTA; CDR2 reads FQGNSA. CDR3 DNA sequence: TGTGCCAGCAGCCGAGGGACTAGCGGGATCTCCTACGAGCAGTACTTC. The encoded protein is CASSRGTSGISYEQYF.

This clonotype was observed at least ten times. The CDR3 DNA sequence: TGTGCCAGCAGTTTCCATTCGGTCTCTGGGGAGCAGTACTTC. Residues: CASSFHSVSGEQYF. The chain joins TRBV28 to TRBJ2-7, with D unclear. Trimming stripped 3 bases from V and 7 bases from J, with 16 bases between. The CDR3 spans 14 residues. From germline, CDR1 is MDHEN and CDR2 SYDVKM.

The V call is TRBV25-1, the J call TRBJ2-5; 8 nucleotides match TRBD2. V was clipped by 8 bases and J by 3 bases; unmatched bases: 11. The CDR3 totals 15 residues. Germline V gene lookup returns CDR1 MGHDK and CDR2 SYGVNS. This CDR3 reads CASEEAGDLEETQYF. CDR3 coding DNA: TGTGCCAGCGAAGAAGCGGGAGATTTAGAAGAGACCCAGTACTTC.

The chain couples TRBV11-1 to TRBJ2-5; 11 bases line up with TRBD2. The CDR3 totals 18 residues. Germline-derived CDR1 and CDR2 are SGHAT and FQDESV (reference sequence). V lost 2 bases, J lost 0 bases, and 8 bases stayed unmatched. CDR3 loop: CASSLRVGTSGDQETQYF. DNA for the CDR3: TGTGCCAGCAGCTTAAGGGTGGGGACTAGCGGAGACCAAGAGACCCAGTACTTC.

This clonotype occurred many times. The rearrangement links TRBV4-3 to TRBJ2-7, with D possibly TRBD2 on 6 matching bases. Germline V gene sequence: CDR1 LGHNA, CDR2 YSLEER. Trimming took off 1 base at V and 3 bases at J, with 10 bases between the two ends. CDR3 length equals 14 residues. CDR3 DNA: TGCGCCAGCAGCCAAGGACTAGAGATCTACGAGCAGTACTTC. Its protein product is CASSQGLEIYEQYF.